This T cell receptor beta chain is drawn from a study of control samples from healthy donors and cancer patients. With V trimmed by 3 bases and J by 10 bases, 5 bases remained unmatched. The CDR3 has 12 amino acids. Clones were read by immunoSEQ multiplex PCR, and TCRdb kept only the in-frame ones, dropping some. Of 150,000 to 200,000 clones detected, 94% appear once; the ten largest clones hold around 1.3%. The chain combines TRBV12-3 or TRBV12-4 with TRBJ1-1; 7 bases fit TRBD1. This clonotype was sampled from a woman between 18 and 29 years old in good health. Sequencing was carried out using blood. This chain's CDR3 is CASSFSTGPAFF. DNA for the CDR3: TGTGCCAGCAGTTTCTCGACAGGGCCAGCTTTCTTT.